Described below is a single T cell receptor beta chain sequence and its context. CDR1 is SGHDT, CDR2 YYEEEE, per germline. This CDR3 comprises 18 residues. The V gene end was trimmed by 0 bases and the J gene end by 1 base; junction bases not matched to a gene: 5. Sequencing was performed with immunoSEQ multiplex PCR; in TCRdb, only in-frame clones are kept and a portion is missing. The sample lists 20,000 to 30,000 clones; around 92% were seen once. The data belong to a study of blood T cell repertoires in COVID-19. Turning to the study itself: Italy, Spain and the United States were the sources of the convalescent and acute COVID-19 samples. Sample material is recorded as cDNA or gDNA derived from T cells, B-cell-depleted T cells, or PBMCs.

This sequence originates from a man between 65 and 79 years old with active COVID-19. Material for sequencing was peripheral blood. The V and J genes are TRBV5-6 and TRBJ2-5, with 14 positions matching TRBD2. CDR3 sequence: CASSLGLAGGPSQETQYF. The CDR3 coding sequence is TGTGCCAGCAGCTTGGGACTAGCGGGGGGGCCATCCCAAGAGACCCAGTACTTC.